Following are 21 T cell receptor beta chains from one sample sequenced in a study of response to subunit inactivated influenza vaccine. TCRdb itself ran the RT-PCR reads through MiXCR, one entry per CDR3 protein. The sample has hundreds of thousands of distinct CDR3 sequences, 10% to 15% seen once. Sample: PBMCs from blood, taken 35 to 45 days after vaccination. These receptor sequences come from a man in his forties or fifties who received an inactivated influenza vaccine.

This clonotype was observed a handful of times. The chain is built from TRBV6-2 or TRBV6-3 and TRBJ2-7; TRBD1 agrees at 12 bases. CDR3 length: 19 residues. V was clipped by 2 bases and J by 1 base; unmatched bases: 12. From germline, CDR1 is MNHEY and CDR2 SVGEGT. CDR3 region: CASSYRRDRGLLESYEQYF. CDR3 nucleotides: TGTGCCAGCAGTTACCGACGGGACAGGGGGCTTCTGGAATCCTACGAGCAGTACTTC.

This clonotype has ten or more counts. The gene calls are TRBV29-1 and TRBJ2-3; 9 nucleotides align to TRBD2. This CDR3 region has 13 residues. The J segment lost 4 bases and the V segment lost 3 bases, leaving 2 bases of the junction unmatched. From germline, CDR1 is SQVTM and CDR2 ANQGSEA. The DNA of the CDR3 is TGCAGCGTTGACGCGGGAGGGTCAGATACGCAGTATTTT. As protein: CSVDAGGSDTQYF.

There are a few counts of this clonotype. The gene calls are TRBV6-1 and TRBJ2-1; D is perhaps TRBD1 (6 bases). V lost 6 bases to trimming and J lost 4 bases, with 16 bases between them. This CDR3 is built from 15 residues. Looked up from germline, CDR1 is MNHNS and CDR2 is SASEGT. CDR3 nucleotide sequence: TGTGCCAGCAGGAGCGAAATCACAGGGTACAATGAGCAGTTCTTC. Protein sequence: CASRSEITGYNEQFF.

This rearrangement joins TRBV2 to TRBJ2-5; unclear D gene. Trimming left V 7 bases short and J 3 bases short, with 9 bases between. CDR3 length equals 12 residues. Germline V lookup: CDR1 SNHLY, CDR2 FYNNEI. The CDR3 here is CASIPGEETQYF. The CDR3 DNA reads as TGTGCCAGCATACCAGGCGAAGAGACCCAGTACTTC. The complete variable domain, with remaining parts taken from reference TRBV2 and TRBJ2-5, reads EPEVTQTPSHQVTQMGQEVILRCVPISNHLYFYWYRQILGQKVEFLVSFYNNEISEKSEIFDDQFSVERPDGSNFTLKIRSTKLEDSAMYFCASIPGEETQYFGPGTRLLVL.

This clonotype has more than one count but fewer than ten. The CDR3: CASSQVASGYTDTQYF. The CDR3 DNA reads as TGCGCCAGCAGCCAAGTCGCTAGCGGCTACACAGATACGCAGTATTTT. The V and J genes are TRBV4-1 and TRBJ2-3; TRBD2 aligns across 7 bases. Trimming took 1 base from V and 2 from J; bases not matched to a gene: 6. This CDR3 has 16 residues. Germline CDR1 reads MGHRA; CDR2 reads YSYEKL.

Many counts were recorded for this clonotype. CDR3 in DNA: TGTGCCAGCAAGAGGGGCGCCCTATTCAAAAACATTCAGTACTTC. Translating it yields CASKRGALFKNIQYF. The chain is built from TRBV28 and TRBJ2-4; D is perhaps TRBD1 or TRBD2 (5 bases each). This CDR3 has 15 residues. CDR1 is MDHEN and CDR2 is SYDVKM in the germline V gene. The V end lost 7 bases, the J end lost 3 bases, and 16 bases lay between the germline ends.

In this sample, this clonotype turned up many times. J is TRBJ2-3 and V is TRBV19, with 7 positions matching TRBD2. The CDR3 spans 15 residues. CDR1 and CDR2 from the germline V gene are LNHDA and SQIVND (reference sequence). J was trimmed by 0 bases and V by 4 bases; bases with no gene match: 4. In nucleotides, the CDR3 is TGTGCCAGTAGTAGCCGAGCGGGGAGCACAGATACGCAGTATTTT. Translating gives CASSSRAGSTDTQYF.

This clonotype was seen many times. At one of its ends the junction is not consistent with the germline gene, which may arise from a read error. The rearrangement uses TRBV12-3 or TRBV12-4 and TRBJ2-3; 11 positions match TRBD2. The CDR3 extends over 16 amino acids. CDR3 region: CASSVAGGPATDTQYF. The CDR3 DNA sequence: TGTGCCAGCAGTGTAGCGGGGGGGCCAGCGACAGATACGCAGTATTTT.

V gene TRBV5-1 combines with J gene TRBJ1-2; D gene unclear. CDR1 SGHRS and CDR2 YFSETQ come from the germline V gene. The CDR3 totals 13 residues. Trimming removed 2 bases from V and 1 base from J, with 6 bases in between. CDR3 DNA sequence: TGCGCCAGCAGCTTCATGGATAACTATGGCTACACCTTC. It codes for CASSFMDNYGYTF. The full variable domain, with the rest looked up from reference TRBV5-1 and TRBJ1-2, is KAGVTQTPRYLIKTRGQQVTLSCSPISGHRSVSWYQQTPGQGLQFLFEYFSETQRNKGNFPGRFSGRQFSNSRSEMNVSTLELGDSALYLCASSFMDNYGYTFGSGTRLTVV.

This rearrangement joins TRBV7-2 to TRBJ2-7; D gene unclear. The germline gives CDR1 SGHTA, CDR2 FQGNSA. The germline V and J ends were trimmed by 1 base and 5 bases, with 12 bases remaining between them. The CDR3 is 14 residues long. The CDR3 region has the DNA TGTGCCAGCAGCTTAGTAGGTTCAATGAACGAGCAGTACTTC. Translation gives CASSLVGSMNEQYF.

The rearrangement joins TRBV6-2 or TRBV6-3 to TRBJ2-1; a weak D match, TRBD2 (5 bases). The germline V gene encodes CDR1 MNHEY and CDR2 SVGEGT. The CDR3 is 12 amino acids. The V gene lost 5 bases and the J gene lost 8 bases, with 10 bases spanning the gap. This CDR3 is CASSTRGYEQFF. The CDR3 DNA reads TGTGCCAGCAGTACTAGAGGCTATGAGCAGTTCTTC.

This clonotype was detected only a few times. This CDR3 is CATSDLQGPNNEQFF. CDR3 sequence (DNA): TGTGCCACCAGTGATTTGCAGGGGCCGAACAATGAGCAGTTCTTC. The chain links TRBV24-1 to TRBJ2-1; D might be TRBD1 (6 bases). This CDR3 has 15 amino acids. V was trimmed by 0 bases and J by 5 bases, leaving 10 bases between them. CDR1 and CDR2 (germline): KGHDR, SFDVKD.

This clonotype was detected ten times or more. CDR3 residues: CSASRGGTGELFF. Here the CDR3 DNA reads TGCAGTGCCTCCAGGGGCGGCACCGGGGAGCTGTTTTTT. This chain connects TRBV20-1 to TRBJ2-2; weak D call: TRBD1 (6 bases). The CDR3 runs 13 residues. The V gene lost 6 bases and the J gene lost 4 bases, with 12 bases spanning the gap. Germline loops: CDR1 DFQATT, CDR2 SNEGSKA (reference sequence).

V is TRBV7-8 and J is TRBJ2-1; no clear D gene. In germline, CDR1 is SGHVS, CDR2 FQNEAQ. The CDR3 totals 16 residues. Trimming removed 1 base from V and 0 bases from J, with 10 bases in between. The CDR3 reads CASSLVTASSYNEQFF. In DNA, the CDR3 is TGTGCCAGCAGCTTAGTTACTGCTAGCTCCTACAATGAGCAGTTCTTC.

This clonotype was recorded a few times. The chain joins TRBV6-2 or TRBV6-3 to TRBJ1-5, with 9 bases identical to TRBD1. CDR3 size: 18 residues. Germline V gene sequence: CDR1 MNHEY, CDR2 SVGEGT. Trimming took 4 bases from V and 2 from J; bases not matched to a gene: 12. For the CDR3, the DNA is TGTGCCAGCAGTTTCCGGGGACAGGGAATTTTGGGCAATCAGCCCCAGCATTTT. The encoded protein is CASSFRGQGILGNQPQHF.

This clonotype was observed a handful of times. J is TRBJ2-3 and V is TRBV4-2, with D tentatively TRBD2 (6 bases). The germline CDR1 and CDR2 sequences are LGHNA and YNFKEQ. V lost 0 bases, J lost 1 base, and 11 bases lay in between. The CDR3 is made up of 16 amino acids. The CDR3 coding sequence is TGTGCCAGCAGCCAAGATGCTAGCGTGGGCACAGATACGCAGTATTTT. It encodes CASSQDASVGTDTQYF.

V usage is TRBV7-2 and J usage is TRBJ2-7, with 12 bases identical to TRBD2. Trimming took 5 bases from V and 5 from J; bases not matched to a gene: 7. The CDR3 loop spans 15 amino acids. The germline V gene has CDR1 SGHTA and CDR2 FQGNSA. The CDR3 DNA reads TGTGCCAGCAGCCGCAGGACTAGCGGGGCCCACGAGCAGTACTTC. Translating gives CASSRRTSGAHEQYF.

V usage is TRBV24-1 and J usage is TRBJ2-6; TRBD2 might be the D (6 bases). The CDR3 runs to 17 residues. V dropped 2 bases and J dropped 2 bases, with 12 bases sitting between them. Germline loops: CDR1 KGHDR, CDR2 SFDVKD. DNA for the CDR3: TGTGCCACCAGTGATTCGGGGGAGGCAGCTGGGGCCAACGTCCTGACTTTC. It yields the protein CATSDSGEAAGANVLTF.

This clonotype appeared many times. V usage is TRBV5-1 and J usage is TRBJ2-1; D could derive from TRBD1 or TRBD2 (5 bases each). The CDR3 totals 14 residues. Trimming cost V 4 bases and J 8 bases, with 16 bases left between them. CDR1 SGHRS and CDR2 YFSETQ come from the germline V gene. The CDR3 is CASSVSGQGDEQFF. In DNA, the CDR3 is TGCGCCAGCAGCGTAAGCGGTCAGGGTGATGAGCAGTTCTTC.

The CDR3 reads CSARKPAGLAGISDTQYF. The CDR3 DNA follows: TGCAGTGCTAGAAAACCCGCGGGACTAGCGGGGATTTCAGATACGCAGTATTTT. The chain recombines TRBV20-1 with TRBJ2-3; 13 bases line up with TRBD2. This CDR3 has 18 residues. The germline V gene encodes CDR1 DFQATT and CDR2 SNEGSKA (reference sequence). V shed 2 bases, J shed 4 bases, and the junction held 12 bases outside the gene matches.

To note about this clonotype: It is likely a read error, because the conserved phenylalanine at the end of the CDR3 is missing. The J gene is TRBJ2-7, the V gene TRBV11-2; D may be TRBD1 or TRBD2 (5 bases each). The CDR3 is made up of 18 amino acids. Germline V gene lookup returns CDR1 SGHAT and CDR2 FQNNGV. V was trimmed by 1 base and J by 5 bases, leaving 24 bases between them. CDR3 coding DNA: TGTGCCAGCAGCTTAGGAGGTTTTTGGGACGCCGCTAATCACGAGCAGTACATC. This codes for CASSLGGFWDAANHEQYI.